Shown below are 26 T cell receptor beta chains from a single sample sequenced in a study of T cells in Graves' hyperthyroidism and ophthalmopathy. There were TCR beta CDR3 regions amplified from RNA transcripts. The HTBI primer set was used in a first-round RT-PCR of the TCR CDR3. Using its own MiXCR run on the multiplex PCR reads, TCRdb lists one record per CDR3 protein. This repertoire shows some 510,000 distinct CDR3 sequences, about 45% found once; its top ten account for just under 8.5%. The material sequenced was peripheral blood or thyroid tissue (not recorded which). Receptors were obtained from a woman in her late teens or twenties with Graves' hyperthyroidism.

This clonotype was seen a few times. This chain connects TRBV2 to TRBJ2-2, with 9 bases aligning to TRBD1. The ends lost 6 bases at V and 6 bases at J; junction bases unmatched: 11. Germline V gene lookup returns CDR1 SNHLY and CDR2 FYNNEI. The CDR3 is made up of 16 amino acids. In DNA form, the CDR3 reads TGTGCCAGCAGACCAATAGGACAGGGGAAGGCCGGGGAGCTGTTTTTT. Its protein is CASRPIGQGKAGELFF.

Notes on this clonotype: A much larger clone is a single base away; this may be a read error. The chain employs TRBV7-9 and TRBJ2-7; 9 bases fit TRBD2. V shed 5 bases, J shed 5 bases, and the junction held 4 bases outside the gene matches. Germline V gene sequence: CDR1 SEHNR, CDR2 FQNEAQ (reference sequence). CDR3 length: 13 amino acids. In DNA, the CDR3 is TGTGCCAGCAGCCCTAGCGGGATCAACGAGCAGTACTTC. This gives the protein CASSPSGINEQYF.

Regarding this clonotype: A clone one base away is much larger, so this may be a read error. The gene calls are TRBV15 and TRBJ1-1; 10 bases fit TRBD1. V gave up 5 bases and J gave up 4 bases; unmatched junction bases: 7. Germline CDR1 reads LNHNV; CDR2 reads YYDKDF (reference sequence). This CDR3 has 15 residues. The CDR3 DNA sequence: TGTGCCACCAGCCTAAGGGACAGGGGCCTCACTGAAGCTTTCTTT. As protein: CATSLRDRGLTEAFF.

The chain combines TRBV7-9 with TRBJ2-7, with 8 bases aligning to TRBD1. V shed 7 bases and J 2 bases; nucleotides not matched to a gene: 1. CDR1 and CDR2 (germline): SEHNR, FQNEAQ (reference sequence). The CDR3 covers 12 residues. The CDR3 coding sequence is TGTGCCAGCATGACAGGGGCCTACGAGCAGTACTTC. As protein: CASMTGAYEQYF. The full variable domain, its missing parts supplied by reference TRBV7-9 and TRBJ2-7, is DTGVSQNPRHKITKRGQNVTFRCDPISEHNRLYWYRQTLGQGPEFLTYFQNEAQLEKSRLLSDRFSAERPKGSFSTLEIQRTEQGDSAMYLCASMTGAYEQYFGPGTRLTVT.

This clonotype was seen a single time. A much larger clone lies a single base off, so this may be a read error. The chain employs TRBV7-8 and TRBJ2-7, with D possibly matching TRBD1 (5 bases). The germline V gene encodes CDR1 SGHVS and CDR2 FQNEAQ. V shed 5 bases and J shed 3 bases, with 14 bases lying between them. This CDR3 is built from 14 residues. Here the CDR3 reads CASSPLRDSYEQYF. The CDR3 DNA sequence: TGTGCCAGCAGCCCCCTTCGAGACAGCTACGAGCAGTACTTC.

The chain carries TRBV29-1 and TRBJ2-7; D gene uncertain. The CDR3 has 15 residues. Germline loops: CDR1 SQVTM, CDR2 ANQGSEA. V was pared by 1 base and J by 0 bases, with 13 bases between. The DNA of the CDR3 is TGCAGCGTTGAAGTCAGAGTCGGTAGCTCCTACGAGCAGTACTTC. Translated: CSVEVRVGSSYEQYF.

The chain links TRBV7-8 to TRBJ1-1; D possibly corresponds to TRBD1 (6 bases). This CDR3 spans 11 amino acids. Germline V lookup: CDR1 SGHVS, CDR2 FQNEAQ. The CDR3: CARDPGTEAFF. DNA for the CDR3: TGTGCTAGAGATCCGGGGACAGAAGCTTTCTTT.

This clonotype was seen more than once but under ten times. The CDR3 here is CATPPRTGVGYTF. CDR3 bases: TGTGCCACCCCTCCTAGGACAGGGGTTGGCTACACCTTC. The gene calls are TRBV24-1 and TRBJ1-2, with 9 bases lining up with TRBD1. The V and J ends lost 9 bases and 7 bases, in that order; junction bases with no gene match: 8. The CDR3 is 13 residues long. Germline CDR1 reads KGHDR; CDR2 reads SFDVKD.

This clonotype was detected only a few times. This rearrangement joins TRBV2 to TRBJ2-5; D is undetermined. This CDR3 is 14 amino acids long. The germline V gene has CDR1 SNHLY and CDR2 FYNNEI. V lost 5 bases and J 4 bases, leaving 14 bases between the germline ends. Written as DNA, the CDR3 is TGTGCCAGCAGTTCCCCGTTTACGTCAGAGACCCAGTACTTC. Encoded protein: CASSSPFTSETQYF. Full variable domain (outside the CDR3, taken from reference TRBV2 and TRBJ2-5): EPEVTQTPSHQVTQMGQEVILRCVPISNHLYFYWYRQILGQKVEFLVSFYNNEISEKSEIFDDQFSVERPDGSNFTLKIRSTKLEDSAMYFCASSSPFTSETQYFGPGTRLLVL.

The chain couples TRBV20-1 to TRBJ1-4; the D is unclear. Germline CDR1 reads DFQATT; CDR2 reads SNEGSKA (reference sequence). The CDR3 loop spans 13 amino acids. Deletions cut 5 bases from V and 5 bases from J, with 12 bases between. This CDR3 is CSAQIPRNEKLFF. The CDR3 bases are TGCAGTGCTCAAATACCGCGCAATGAAAAACTGTTTTTT.

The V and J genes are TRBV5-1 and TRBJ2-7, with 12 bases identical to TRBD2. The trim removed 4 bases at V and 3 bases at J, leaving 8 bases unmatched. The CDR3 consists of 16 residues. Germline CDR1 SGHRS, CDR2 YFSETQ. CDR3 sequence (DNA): TGCGCCAGCAGCACCGGAGGACTAGCGGGAAACTACGAGCAGTACTTC. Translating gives CASSTGGLAGNYEQYF.

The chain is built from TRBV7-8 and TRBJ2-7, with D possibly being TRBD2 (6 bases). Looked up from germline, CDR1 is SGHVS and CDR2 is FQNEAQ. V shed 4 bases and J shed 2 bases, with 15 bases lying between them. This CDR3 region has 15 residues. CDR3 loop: CASSWGGEETYEQYF. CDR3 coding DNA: TGTGCCAGCAGCTGGGGTGGGGAGGAAACCTACGAGCAGTACTTC.

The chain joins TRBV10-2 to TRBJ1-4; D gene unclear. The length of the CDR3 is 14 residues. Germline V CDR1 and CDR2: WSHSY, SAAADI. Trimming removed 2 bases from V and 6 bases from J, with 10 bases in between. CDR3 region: CASSEPADDEKLFF. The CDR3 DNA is TGCGCCAGCAGTGAGCCAGCGGATGATGAAAAACTGTTTTTT.

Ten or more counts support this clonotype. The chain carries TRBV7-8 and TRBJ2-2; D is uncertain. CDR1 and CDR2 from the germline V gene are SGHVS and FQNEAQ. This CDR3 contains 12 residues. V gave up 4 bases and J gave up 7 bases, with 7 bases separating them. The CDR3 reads CASSYPGGELFF. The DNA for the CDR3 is TGTGCCAGCAGCTATCCAGGCGGGGAGCTGTTTTTT.

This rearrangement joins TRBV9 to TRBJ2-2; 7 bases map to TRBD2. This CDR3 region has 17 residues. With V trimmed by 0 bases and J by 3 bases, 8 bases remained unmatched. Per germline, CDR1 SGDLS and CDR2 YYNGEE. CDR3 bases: TGTGCCAGCAGCGTAGCTAGGCTAGCGGAAGACACCGGGGAGCTGTTTTTT. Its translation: CASSVARLAEDTGELFF.

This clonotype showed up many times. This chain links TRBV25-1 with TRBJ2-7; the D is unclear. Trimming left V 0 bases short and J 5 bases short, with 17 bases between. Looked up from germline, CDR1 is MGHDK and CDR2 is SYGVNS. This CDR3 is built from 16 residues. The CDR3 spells CASSEYAGSSVDEQYF. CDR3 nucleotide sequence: TGTGCCAGCAGTGAATATGCCGGATCAAGCGTGGACGAGCAGTACTTC.

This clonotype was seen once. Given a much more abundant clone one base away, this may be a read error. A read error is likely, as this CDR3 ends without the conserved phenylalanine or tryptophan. Here the CDR3 DNA reads TGTGCCAGCAGTCGGGACAGTTCCTATGGCTACACCTCC. Protein product: CASSRDSSYGYTS. The chain couples TRBV6-1 to TRBJ1-2; TRBD1 matches 7 bases. Germline values: CDR1 MNHNS, CDR2 SASEGT. Trimming took 5 bases from V and 4 from J; bases not matched to a gene: 4. The CDR3 is 13 residues long.

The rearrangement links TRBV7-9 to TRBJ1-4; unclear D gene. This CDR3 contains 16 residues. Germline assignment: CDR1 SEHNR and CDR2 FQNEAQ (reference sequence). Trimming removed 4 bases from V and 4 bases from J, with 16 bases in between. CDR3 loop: CASSSSAGDRNEKLFF. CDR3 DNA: TGTGCCAGCAGCTCTTCAGCGGGAGATCGTAATGAAAAACTGTTTTTT.

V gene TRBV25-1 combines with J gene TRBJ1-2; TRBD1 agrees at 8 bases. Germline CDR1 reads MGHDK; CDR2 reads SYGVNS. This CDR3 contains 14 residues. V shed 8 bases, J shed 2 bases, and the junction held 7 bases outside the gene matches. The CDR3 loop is CASVERQGNYGYTF. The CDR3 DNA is TGTGCCAGCGTTGAACGACAGGGGAACTATGGCTACACCTTC.

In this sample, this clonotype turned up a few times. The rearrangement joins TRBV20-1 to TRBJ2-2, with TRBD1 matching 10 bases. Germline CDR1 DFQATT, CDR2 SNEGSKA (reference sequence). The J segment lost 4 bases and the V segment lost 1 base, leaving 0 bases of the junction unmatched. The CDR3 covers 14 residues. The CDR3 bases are TGCAGTGCTAGAGGGACAGGGGGCACCGGGGAGCTGTTTTTT. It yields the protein CSARGTGGTGELFF.

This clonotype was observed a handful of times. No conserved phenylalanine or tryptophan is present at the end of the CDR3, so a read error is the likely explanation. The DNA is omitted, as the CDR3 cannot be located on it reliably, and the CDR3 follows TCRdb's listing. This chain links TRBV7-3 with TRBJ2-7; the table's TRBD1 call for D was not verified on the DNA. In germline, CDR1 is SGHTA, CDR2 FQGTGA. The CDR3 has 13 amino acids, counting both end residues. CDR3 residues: CASSPPSGIVGHS.

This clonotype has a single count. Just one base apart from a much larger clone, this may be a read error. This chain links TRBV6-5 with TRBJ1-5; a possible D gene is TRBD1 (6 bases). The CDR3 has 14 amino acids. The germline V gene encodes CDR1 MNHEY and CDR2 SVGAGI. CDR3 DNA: TGTGCCATCAGTTACGCTGAGGGGGTTAGGCCCCAGCATTTT. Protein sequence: CAISYAEGVRPQHF.

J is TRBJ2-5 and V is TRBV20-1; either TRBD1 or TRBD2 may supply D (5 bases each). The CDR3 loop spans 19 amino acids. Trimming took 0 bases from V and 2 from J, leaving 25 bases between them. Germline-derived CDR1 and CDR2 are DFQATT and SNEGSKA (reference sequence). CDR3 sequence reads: CSARDMEGRDGNRQETQYF. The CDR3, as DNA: TGCAGTGCTAGAGATATGGAAGGAAGGGACGGAAATCGGCAAGAGACCCAGTACTTC.

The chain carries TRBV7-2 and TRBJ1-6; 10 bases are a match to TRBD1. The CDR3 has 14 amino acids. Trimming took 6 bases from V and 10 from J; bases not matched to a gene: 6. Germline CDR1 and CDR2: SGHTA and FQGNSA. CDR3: CASSSGTGVSPLHF. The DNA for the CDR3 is TGTGCCAGCAGTTCCGGGACAGGGGTATCACCCCTCCACTTT.

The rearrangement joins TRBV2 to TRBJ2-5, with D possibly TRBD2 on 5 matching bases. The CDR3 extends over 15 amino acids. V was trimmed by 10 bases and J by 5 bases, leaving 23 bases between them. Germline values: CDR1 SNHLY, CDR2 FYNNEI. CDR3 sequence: CATQPAQATGETQYF. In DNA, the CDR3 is TGTGCCACCCAACCGGCGCAGGCGACGGGGGAGACCCAGTACTTC.

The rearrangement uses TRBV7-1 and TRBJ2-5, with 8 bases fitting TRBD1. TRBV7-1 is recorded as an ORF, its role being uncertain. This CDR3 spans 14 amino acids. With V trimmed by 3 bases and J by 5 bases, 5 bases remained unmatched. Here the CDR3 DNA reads TGTGCCAGCAGCTCGGACAGGGCGGGCGAGACCCAGTACTTC. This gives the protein CASSSDRAGETQYF.